The entry below describes one T cell receptor beta chain. The data derive from a study of blood T cell repertoires in COVID-19. Study in general: COVID-19 samples, acute and convalescent, were from the United States, Italy and Spain.

Germline V gene lookup returns CDR1 WSHSY and CDR2 SAAADI. The CDR3 runs 16 residues. Losses at the gene ends were 6 bases for V and 10 bases for J; bases not matched to a gene: 16. Assay used: immunoSEQ multiplex PCR; TCRdb lists only in-frame clones, some missing. Among roughly 250,000 clones, around 80% were seen once, and the ten largest hold 3% to 4%. The chain joins TRBV10-2 to TRBJ2-1, with TRBD1 matching over 9 bases. The TCR sequence derives from a woman between 35 and 50 years old with active or convalescent COVID-19. Sequences were obtained from peripheral blood. CDR3 sequence reads: CASRDTGTGLFREQFF. CDR3 coding DNA: TGCGCCAGCAGGGATACCGGGACAGGGCTTTTTAGGGAGCAGTTCTTC.